A selection of T cell receptor beta chains follows, all from one sample in a study of shared clonotypes between healthy human individuals. TCRdb's copy holds only in-frame clones and misses some; the assay was immunoSEQ multiplex PCR. The data show some 2,500,000 clones, with 93% seen just once and approximately 0.36% held by the top ten. The sequencing input was naive CD4+ T cells from PBMCs. Source of these receptors: a man younger than 30 in good health. Some clones in this sample may be carry-over from other donors' samples. The CDR3 runs from the conserved cysteine through the conserved F or W. For some rows the clone size is stated as once, few or many, or as a class when expanded; others skip it.

v_call,j_call,clone_size,cdr3_aa
TRBV7-3,TRBJ1-1,once,CASSWTGGDTEAFF
TRBV7-2,TRBJ1-1,.,CASSLYQNTEAFF
TRBV6-1,TRBJ1-5,once,CASSESGGFNQPQHF
TRBV28,TRBJ2-7,.,CASSVTSAYLYEQYF
TRBV28,TRBJ2-1,.,CASSGNSRGSYNEQFF
TRBV7-2,TRBJ2-1,.,CASSRDRGLVNEQFF
TRBV10-1,TRBJ2-7,.,CASSERWTSGRYEQYF
TRBV6-6,TRBJ2-7,.,CASSPSDRATYEQYF
TRBV28,TRBJ2-2,once,CASHSRGRSGELFF
TRBV25-1,TRBJ1-1,.,CASGDDPNTEAFF
TRBV28,TRBJ1-2,.,CASSLGLVTNYGYTF
TRBV28,TRBJ2-6,once,CASSSPGGKSTYGANVLTF
TRBV6-5,TRBJ2-5,.,CASRTPTTQETQYF
TRBV15,TRBJ1-2,.,CATSFTNYGYTF
TRBV28,TRBJ2-7,.,CASSWLGLSYEQYF
TRBV10-1,TRBJ2-5,.,CASSGQAAGTQYF
TRBV7-8,TRBJ1-5,.,CASTSQPQAFNQPQHF
TRBV7-9,TRBJ2-7,.,CASSLGQDSYEQYF
TRBV5-1,TRBJ2-5,.,CASSFTSGPQTQYF
TRBV30,TRBJ2-7,.,CAWRQRLEQYF